This TCR beta chain appears in the sequencing data of a study of regulatory T cells in long-lasting Graves disease. As concerns this clonotype: The antigen is not known.

Investigators prepared the TCR beta libraries by applying iRepertoire HTBI primers and Arm-PCR of CDR3 regions. TCRdb fed the multiplex PCR reads into MiXCR, producing one record per CDR3 protein. The table includes about 460,000 distinct CDR3 sequences, about 14% detected once. Study observations and caveats: The researchers studied only peripheral blood, not thyroid tissue. Persistent Graves' disease cases displayed lower TCR diversity than newly diagnosed ones.

Time point described: newly diagnosed GD, antithyroid drugs for less than 3 months. With RNA extracted from PBMCs as input, the TCR library was made. The CDR3 sequence is 13 residues long. CDR1 MDHEN and CDR2 SYDVKM come from the germline V gene. V was cut by 3 bases and J by 6 bases, with 11 bases left in between. These same records also appear under a second study, on T cells in Graves' hyperthyroidism and ophthalmopathy. From that study: The TCR CDR3 first-round RT-PCR relied on the HTBI primer set. The authors' 13 V-J model separated ophthalmopathy from stable hyperthyroidism.

This TCR derives from a woman aged 50 to 65 with Graves disease. Sequenced material: peripheral blood mononuclear cells (PBMCs), taken at new diagnosis, from a patient treated with antithyroid drugs. The chain has TRBV28 and TRBJ1-1; D unresolved. The CDR3 coding sequence is TGTGCCAGCAGTTTTGCACAGATTTCTGAAGCTTTCTTT. Translation: CASSFAQISEAFF.